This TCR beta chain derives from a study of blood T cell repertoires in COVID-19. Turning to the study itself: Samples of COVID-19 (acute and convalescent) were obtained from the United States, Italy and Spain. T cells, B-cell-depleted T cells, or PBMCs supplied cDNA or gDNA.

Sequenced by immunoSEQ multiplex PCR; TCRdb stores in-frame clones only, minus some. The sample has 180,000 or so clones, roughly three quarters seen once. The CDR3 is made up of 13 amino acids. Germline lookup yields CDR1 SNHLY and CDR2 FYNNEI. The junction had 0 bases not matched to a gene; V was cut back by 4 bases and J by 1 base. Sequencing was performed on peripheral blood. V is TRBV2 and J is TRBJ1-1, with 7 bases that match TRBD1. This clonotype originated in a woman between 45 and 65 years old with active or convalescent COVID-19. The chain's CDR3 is CASSGQGNTEAFF. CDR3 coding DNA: TGTGCCAGCAGTGGACAGGGGAACACTGAAGCTTTCTTT.